The 8 T cell receptor beta chains below come from one sample, sequenced in a study of cytomegalovirus exposure and HLA in healthy donors. The PCR ran on 60 Vbeta and 13 Jbeta primers. Here immunoSEQ multiplex PCR was the method, and the copy in TCRdb shows in-frame clones only, minus some. This repertoire shows 80,000 to 95,000 clones, about 79% found once; its top ten account for 6%. What was sequenced was PBMCs. The receptors were sampled from a female donor in good health and CMV-seronegative.

This chain joins TRBV7-9 and TRBJ2-7; perhaps TRBD1 as D (6 bases). V shed 4 bases and J shed 2 bases, with 15 bases lying between them. The germline V gene encodes CDR1 SEHNR and CDR2 FQNEAQ (reference sequence). This CDR3 comprises 15 residues. CDR3 nucleotide sequence: TGTGCCAGCAGCTCAACAGGACAGATGACCTACGAGCAGTACTTC. Translating it yields CASSSTGQMTYEQYF. Based on the CDR3 plus reference TRBV7-9 and TRBJ2-7, the full variable domain is DTGVSQNPRHKITKRGQNVTFRCDPISEHNRLYWYRQTLGQGPEFLTYFQNEAQLEKSRLLSDRFSAERPKGSFSTLEIQRTEQGDSAMYLCASSSTGQMTYEQYFGPGTRLTVT.

This chain connects TRBV6-5 to TRBJ1-2; TRBD1 matches 7 bases. CDR1 and CDR2 from the germline V gene are MNHEY and SVGAGI. With 0 bases clipped from V and 0 bases from J, the junction kept 4 bases outside the gene matches. The CDR3 consists of 16 residues. The chain's CDR3 is CASSYSDRRANYGYTF. In DNA form, the CDR3 reads TGTGCCAGCAGTTACTCGGACAGGAGAGCTAACTATGGCTACACCTTC.

The V and J genes are TRBV4-2 and TRBJ2-5, with a tentative D call TRBD2 (6 bases). The CDR3 sequence is 15 residues long. The germline gives CDR1 LGHNA, CDR2 YNFKEQ. Trimming pared 0 bases from V and 2 bases from J, leaving 10 bases between. In DNA form, the CDR3 reads TGTGCCAGCAGCCAAGATCCGGCGGGGCAAGAGACCCAGTACTTC. This gives the protein CASSQDPAGQETQYF.

The chain links TRBV25-1 to TRBJ1-1, with D tentatively TRBD1 (5 bases). The CDR3 extends over 15 amino acids. Trimming removed 1 base at V and 1 base at J, with 10 bases between. Germline values: CDR1 MGHDK, CDR2 SYGVNS. The CDR3 DNA is TGTGCCAGCAGTGAATGGGGGGTGGAGAACACTGAAGCTTTCTTT. This gives the protein CASSEWGVENTEAFF.

This sequence joins TRBV5-1 and TRBJ1-2, with 9 bases aligning to TRBD1. The CDR3 totals 14 residues. Trimming took 2 bases from V and 7 from J; bases not matched to a gene: 6. Germline V gene data show CDR1 as SGHRS and CDR2 as YFSETQ. The CDR3 region is CASSFAGQGIGYTF. The CDR3 DNA is TGCGCCAGCAGCTTCGCGGGACAGGGAATTGGCTACACCTTC.

V and J are TRBV6-1 and TRBJ1-1, with 7 bases that match TRBD1. Germline V gene data show CDR1 as MNHNS and CDR2 as SASEGT. The CDR3 sequence is 16 residues long. V lost 1 base and J lost 4; bases outside the gene matches: 9. The DNA for the CDR3 is TGTGCCAGCAGTGAAGGGGGGACAGTTACAGGCACTGAAGCTTTCTTT. It translates to CASSEGGTVTGTEAFF.

A few counts support this clone. This sequence joins TRBV18 and TRBJ2-5, with 11 bases lining up with TRBD2. The V and J ends lost 3 bases and 4 bases, in that order; junction bases with no gene match: 16. This CDR3 is 19 amino acids long. The germline gives CDR1 KGHSH, CDR2 LQKENI. The CDR3, as DNA: TGTGCCAGCTCACCGCTAGCGGGAGGTCTAAGTCGGCCCCGAGAGACCCAGTACTTC. Its translation: CASSPLAGGLSRPRETQYF.

This chain links TRBV7-2 with TRBJ1-1; D remains ambiguous. CDR3 size: 15 residues. From germline, CDR1 is SGHTA and CDR2 FQGNSA. The ends were cut back, 1 base at V and 11 bases at J, with 20 bases in the middle. The CDR3 reads CASSLEADPGFGAFF. CDR3 bases: TGTGCCAGCAGCTTAGAGGCCGACCCTGGCTTCGGGGCTTTCTTT.